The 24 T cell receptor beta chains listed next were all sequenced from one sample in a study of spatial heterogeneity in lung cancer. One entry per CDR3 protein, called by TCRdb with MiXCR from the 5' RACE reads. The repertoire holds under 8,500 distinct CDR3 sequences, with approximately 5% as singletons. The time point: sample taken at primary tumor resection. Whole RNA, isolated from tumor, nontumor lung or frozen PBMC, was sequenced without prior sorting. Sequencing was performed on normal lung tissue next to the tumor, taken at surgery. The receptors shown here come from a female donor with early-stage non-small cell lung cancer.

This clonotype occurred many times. CDR3 sequence: CASSRGLAGETQYF. In DNA, the CDR3 is TGTGCCAGCAGCAGGGGACTAGCGGGAGAGACCCAGTACTTC. This sequence joins TRBV6-6 and TRBJ2-5; 12 bases are a match to TRBD2. CDR1 is MNHNY, CDR2 SVGAGI, per germline (reference sequence). V trimming: 6 bases; J trimming: 4 bases; junction bases outside the gene matches: 3. The CDR3 length is 14 residues.

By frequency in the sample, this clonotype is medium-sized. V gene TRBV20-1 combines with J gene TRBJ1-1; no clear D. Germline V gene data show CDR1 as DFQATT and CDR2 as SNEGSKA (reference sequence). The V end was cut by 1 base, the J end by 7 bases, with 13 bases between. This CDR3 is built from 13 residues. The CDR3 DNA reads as TGCAGTGCTAGAGTTTACAGTCTGAATGAAGCTTTCTTT. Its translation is CSARVYSLNEAFF.

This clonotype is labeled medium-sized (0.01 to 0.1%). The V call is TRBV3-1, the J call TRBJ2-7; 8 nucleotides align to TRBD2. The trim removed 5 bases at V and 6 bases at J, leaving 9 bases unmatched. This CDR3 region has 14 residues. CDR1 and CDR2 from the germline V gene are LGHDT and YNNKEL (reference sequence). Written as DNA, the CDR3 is TGTGCCAGCAGCTTCTCAGCGGGAGAAAGCGAGCAGTACTTC. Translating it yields CASSFSAGESEQYF.

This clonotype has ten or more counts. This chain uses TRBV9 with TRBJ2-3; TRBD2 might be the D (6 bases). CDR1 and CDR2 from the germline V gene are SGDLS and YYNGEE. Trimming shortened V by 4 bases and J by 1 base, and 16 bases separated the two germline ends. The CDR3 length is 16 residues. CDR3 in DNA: TGTGCCAGCAGCTCCGGACTGGGGGGAGGCACAGATACGCAGTATTTT. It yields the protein CASSSGLGGGTDTQYF. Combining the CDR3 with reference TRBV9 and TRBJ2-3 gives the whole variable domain DSGVTQTPKHLITATGQRVTLRCSPRSGDLSVYWYQQSLDQGLQFLIQYYNGEERAKGNILERFSAQQFPDLHSELNLSSLELGDSALYFCASSSGLGGGTDTQYFGPGTRLTVL.

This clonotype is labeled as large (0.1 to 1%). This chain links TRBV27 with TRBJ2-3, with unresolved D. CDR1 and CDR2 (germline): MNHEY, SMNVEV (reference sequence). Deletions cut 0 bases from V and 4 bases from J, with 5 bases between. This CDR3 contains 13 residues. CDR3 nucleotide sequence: TGTGCCAGCAGTTTATCCCGTCCAGATACGCAGTATTTT. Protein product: CASSLSRPDTQYF.

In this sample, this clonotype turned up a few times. The CDR3 region is CASSGQLNQPQHF. The DNA for the CDR3 is TGTGCCAGCAGCGGACAGCTCAATCAGCCCCAGCATTTT. The J gene is TRBJ1-5, the V gene TRBV7-6; perhaps TRBD1 as D (6 bases). V was trimmed by 5 bases and J by 3 bases, leaving 8 bases between them. This CDR3 spans 13 amino acids. The germline gives CDR1 SGHVS, CDR2 FNYEAQ.

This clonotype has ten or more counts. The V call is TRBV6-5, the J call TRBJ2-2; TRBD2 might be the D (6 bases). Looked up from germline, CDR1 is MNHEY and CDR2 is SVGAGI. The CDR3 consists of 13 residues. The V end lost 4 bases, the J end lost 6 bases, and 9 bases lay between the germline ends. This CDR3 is CASSSSAAGELFF. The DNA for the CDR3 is TGTGCCAGCAGTTCTAGCGCGGCCGGGGAGCTGTTTTTT.

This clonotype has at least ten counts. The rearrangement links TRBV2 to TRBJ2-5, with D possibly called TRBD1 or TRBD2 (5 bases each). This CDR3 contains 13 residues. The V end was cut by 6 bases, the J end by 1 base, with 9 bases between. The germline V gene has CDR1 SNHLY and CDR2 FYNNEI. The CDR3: CASRRGIQETQYF. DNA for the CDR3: TGTGCCAGCAGGAGGGGCATCCAAGAGACCCAGTACTTC.

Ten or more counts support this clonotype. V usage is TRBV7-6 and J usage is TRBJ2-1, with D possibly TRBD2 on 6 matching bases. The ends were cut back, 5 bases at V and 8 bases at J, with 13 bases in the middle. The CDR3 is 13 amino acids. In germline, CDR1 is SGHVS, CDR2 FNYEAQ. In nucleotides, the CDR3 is TGTGCCAGCAGCCAGCGACTAGGAGATGAGCAGTTCTTC. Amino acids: CASSQRLGDEQFF.

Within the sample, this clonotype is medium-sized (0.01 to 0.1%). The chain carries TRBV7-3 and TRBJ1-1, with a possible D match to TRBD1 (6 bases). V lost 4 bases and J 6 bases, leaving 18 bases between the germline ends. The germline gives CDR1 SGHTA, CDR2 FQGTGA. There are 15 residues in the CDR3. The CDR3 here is CASSWKGGAASEAFF. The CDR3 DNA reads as TGTGCCAGCAGCTGGAAGGGGGGAGCCGCCTCTGAAGCTTTCTTT. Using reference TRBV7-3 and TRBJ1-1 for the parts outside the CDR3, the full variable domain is GAGVSQTPSNKVTEKGKYVELRCDPISGHTALYWYRQSLGQGPEFLIYFQGTGAADDSGLPNDRFFAVRPEGSVSTLKIQRTERGDSAVYLCASSWKGGAASEAFFGQGTRLTVV.

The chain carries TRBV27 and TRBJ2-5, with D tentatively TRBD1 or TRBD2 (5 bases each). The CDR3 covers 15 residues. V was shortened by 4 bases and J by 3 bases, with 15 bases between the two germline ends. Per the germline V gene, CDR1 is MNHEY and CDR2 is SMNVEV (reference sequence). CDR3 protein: CASSSLGRAEETQYF. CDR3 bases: TGTGCCAGCAGTTCTTTGGGACGCGCCGAAGAGACCCAGTACTTC.

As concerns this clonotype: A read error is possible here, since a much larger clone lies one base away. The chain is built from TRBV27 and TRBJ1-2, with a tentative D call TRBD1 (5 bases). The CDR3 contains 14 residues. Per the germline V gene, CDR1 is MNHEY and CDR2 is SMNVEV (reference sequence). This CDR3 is CTSSPQGTNYGYTF. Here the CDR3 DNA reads TGTACCAGCAGTCCTCAGGGAACTAACTATGGCTACACCTTC.

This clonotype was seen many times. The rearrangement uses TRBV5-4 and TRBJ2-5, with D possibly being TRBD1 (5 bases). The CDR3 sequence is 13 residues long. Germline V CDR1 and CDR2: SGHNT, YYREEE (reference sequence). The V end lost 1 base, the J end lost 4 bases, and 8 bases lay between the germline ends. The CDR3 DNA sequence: TGTGCCAGCAGCTTGAATAGGGGAGAGACCCAGTACTTC. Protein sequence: CASSLNRGETQYF.

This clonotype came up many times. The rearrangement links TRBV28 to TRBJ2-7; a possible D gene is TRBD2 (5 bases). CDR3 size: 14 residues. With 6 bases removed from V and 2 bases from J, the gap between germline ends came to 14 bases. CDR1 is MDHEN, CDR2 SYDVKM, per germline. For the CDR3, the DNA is TGTGCCAGCAGGGACCCCAGGCGGGCCTACGAGCAGTACTTC. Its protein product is CASRDPRRAYEQYF.

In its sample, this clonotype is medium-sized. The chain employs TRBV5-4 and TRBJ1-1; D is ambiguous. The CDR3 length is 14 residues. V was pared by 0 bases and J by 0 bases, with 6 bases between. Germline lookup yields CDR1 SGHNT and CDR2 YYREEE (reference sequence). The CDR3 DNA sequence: TGTGCCAGCAGCTTGGAACACCTGAACACTGAAGCTTTCTTT. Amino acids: CASSLEHLNTEAFF.

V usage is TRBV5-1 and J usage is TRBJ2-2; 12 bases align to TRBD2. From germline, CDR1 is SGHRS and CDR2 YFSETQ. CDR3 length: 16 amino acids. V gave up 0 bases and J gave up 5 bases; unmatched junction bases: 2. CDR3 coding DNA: TGCGCCAGCAGCTTGGGGACTAGCGGGAAAACCGGGGAGCTGTTTTTT. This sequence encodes CASSLGTSGKTGELFF.

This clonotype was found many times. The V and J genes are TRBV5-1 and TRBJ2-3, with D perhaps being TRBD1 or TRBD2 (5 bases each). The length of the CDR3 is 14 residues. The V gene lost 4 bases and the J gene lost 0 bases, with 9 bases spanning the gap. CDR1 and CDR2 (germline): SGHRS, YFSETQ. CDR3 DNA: TGCGCCAGCAGCCGGGACCATAGCACAGATACGCAGTATTTT. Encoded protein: CASSRDHSTDTQYF.

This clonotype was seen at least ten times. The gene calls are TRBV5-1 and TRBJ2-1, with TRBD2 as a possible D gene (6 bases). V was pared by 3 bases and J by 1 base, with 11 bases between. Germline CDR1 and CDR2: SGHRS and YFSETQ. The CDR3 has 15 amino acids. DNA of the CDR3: TGCGCCAGCAGCTCCCGGGACTTTTCCTACAATGAGCAGTTCTTC. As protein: CASSSRDFSYNEQFF.

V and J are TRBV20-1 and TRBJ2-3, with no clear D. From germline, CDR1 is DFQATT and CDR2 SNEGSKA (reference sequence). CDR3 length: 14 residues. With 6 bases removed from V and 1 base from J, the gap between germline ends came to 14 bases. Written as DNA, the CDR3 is TGCAGTGCCATTCCTGGGTGGGGCACAGATACGCAGTATTTT. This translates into CSAIPGWGTDTQYF.

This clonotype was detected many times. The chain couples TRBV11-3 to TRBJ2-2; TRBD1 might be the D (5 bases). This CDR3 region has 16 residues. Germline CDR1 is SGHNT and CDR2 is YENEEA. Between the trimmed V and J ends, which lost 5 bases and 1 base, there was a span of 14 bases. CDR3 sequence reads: CASSDPTAQNTGELFF. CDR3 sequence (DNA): TGTGCCAGCAGCGATCCGACAGCTCAGAACACCGGGGAGCTGTTTTTT.

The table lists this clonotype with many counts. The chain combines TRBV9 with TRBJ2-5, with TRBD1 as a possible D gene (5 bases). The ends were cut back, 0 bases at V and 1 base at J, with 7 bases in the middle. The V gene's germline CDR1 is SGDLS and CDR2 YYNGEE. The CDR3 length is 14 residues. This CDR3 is CASSVGGGQETQYF. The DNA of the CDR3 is TGTGCCAGCAGCGTAGGGGGCGGCCAAGAGACCCAGTACTTC.

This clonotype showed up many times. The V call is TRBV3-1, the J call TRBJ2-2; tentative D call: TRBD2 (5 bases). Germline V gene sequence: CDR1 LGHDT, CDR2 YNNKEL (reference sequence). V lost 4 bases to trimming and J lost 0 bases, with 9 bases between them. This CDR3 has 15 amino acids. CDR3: CASSPAGANTGELFF. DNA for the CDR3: TGTGCCAGCAGCCCGGCGGGTGCGAACACCGGGGAGCTGTTTTTT.

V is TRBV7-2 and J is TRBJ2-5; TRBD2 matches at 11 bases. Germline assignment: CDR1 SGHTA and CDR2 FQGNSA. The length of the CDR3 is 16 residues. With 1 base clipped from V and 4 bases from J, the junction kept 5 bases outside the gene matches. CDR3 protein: CASSLGSGRATETQYF. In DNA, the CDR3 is TGTGCCAGCAGCTTAGGTAGCGGGAGGGCCACAGAGACCCAGTACTTC.

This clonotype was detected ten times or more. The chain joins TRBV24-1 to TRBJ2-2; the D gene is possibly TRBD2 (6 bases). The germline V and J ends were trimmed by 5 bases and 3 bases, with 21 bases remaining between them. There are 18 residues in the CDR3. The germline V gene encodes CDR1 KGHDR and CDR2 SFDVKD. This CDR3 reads CATSGGGGGRPDTGELFF. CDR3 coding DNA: TGTGCCACCAGTGGCGGTGGGGGAGGCAGACCGGACACCGGGGAGCTGTTTTTT.